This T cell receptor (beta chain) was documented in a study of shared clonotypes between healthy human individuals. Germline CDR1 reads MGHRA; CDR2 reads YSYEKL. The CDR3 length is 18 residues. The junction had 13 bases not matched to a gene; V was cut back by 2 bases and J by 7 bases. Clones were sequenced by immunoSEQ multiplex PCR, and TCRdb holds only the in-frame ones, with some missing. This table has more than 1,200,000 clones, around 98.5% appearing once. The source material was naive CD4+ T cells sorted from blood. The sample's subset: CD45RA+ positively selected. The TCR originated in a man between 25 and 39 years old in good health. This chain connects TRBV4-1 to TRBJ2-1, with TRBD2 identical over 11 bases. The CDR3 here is CASSQIPLLAGDKNEQFF. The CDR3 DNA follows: TGCGCCAGCAGCCAAATTCCCCTACTAGCGGGAGATAAAAATGAGCAGTTCTTC.